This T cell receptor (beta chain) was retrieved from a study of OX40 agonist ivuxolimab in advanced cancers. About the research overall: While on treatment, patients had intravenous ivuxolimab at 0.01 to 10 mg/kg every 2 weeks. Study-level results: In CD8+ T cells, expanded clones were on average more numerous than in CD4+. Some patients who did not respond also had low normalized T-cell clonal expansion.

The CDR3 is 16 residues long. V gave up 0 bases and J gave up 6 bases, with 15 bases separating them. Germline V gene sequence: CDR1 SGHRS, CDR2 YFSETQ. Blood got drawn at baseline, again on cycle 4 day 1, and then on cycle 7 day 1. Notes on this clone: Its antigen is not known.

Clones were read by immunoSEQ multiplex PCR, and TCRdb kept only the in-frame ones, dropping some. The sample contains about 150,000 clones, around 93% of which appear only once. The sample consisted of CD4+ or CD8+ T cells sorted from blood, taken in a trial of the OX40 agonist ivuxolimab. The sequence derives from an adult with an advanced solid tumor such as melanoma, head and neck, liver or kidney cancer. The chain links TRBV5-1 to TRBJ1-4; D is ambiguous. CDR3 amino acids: CASSLGISPSDEKLFF. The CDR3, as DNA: TGCGCCAGCAGCTTGGGCATATCACCCTCGGATGAAAAACTGTTTTTT.